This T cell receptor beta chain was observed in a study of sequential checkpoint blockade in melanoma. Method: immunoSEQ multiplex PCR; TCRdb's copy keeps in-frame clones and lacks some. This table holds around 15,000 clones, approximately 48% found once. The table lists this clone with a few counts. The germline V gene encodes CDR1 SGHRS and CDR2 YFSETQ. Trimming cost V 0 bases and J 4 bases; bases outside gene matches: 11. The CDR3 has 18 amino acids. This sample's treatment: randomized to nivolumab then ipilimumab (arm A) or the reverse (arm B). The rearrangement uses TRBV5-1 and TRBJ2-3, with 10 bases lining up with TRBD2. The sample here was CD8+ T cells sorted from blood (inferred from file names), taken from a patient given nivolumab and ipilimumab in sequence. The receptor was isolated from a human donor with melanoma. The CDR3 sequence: CASSLVGTSGEEADTQYF. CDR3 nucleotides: TGCGCCAGCAGCTTGGTCGGCACTAGCGGGGAGGAAGCAGATACGCAGTATTTT.